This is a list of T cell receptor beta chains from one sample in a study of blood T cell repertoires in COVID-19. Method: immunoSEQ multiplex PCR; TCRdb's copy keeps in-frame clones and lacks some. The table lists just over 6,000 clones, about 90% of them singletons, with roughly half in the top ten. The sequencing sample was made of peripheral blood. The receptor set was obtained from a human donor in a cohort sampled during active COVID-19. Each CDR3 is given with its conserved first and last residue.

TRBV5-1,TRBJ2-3,CASERGQGPTDTQYF
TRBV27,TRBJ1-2,CASSFFPGNSGGYTF
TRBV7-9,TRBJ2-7,CASSLGLPGYEQYF
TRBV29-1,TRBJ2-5,CSVTGGKETQYF
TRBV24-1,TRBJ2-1,CATSDFGLHNEQFF
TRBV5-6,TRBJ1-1,CASSFRTINEAFF
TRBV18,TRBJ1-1,CASSPTANTEAFF
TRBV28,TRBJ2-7,CAISGLGRTYEQYF
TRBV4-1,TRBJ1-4,CASSQGQGRFSNEKLFF
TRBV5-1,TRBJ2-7,CASSLRRDEQYF
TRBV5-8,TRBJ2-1,CASSLRPATRSSYNEQFF
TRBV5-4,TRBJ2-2,CASSPGWLAGDSNTGELFF
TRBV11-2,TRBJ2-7,CASSFLAGGYEQYF
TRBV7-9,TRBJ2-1,CASSPGLAGYNEQFF
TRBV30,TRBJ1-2,CAWSSSPGRGYGYTF
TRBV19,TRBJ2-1,CASSDGTSGISNEQFF
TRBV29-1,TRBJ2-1,CSVGAVAGAYNEQFF
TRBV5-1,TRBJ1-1,CASSLGAGVGNTEAFF
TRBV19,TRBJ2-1,CASSQRREGGLFF
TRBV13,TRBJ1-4,CASSFSDRQKLFF
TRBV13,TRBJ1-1,CASSPEGVEAFF
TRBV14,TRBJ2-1,CASSPLPGQGDNEQFF
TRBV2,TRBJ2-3,CASSRLAGGGDTQYF
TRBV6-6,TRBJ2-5,CASSYRRTSRETQYF
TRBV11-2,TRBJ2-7,CASSLGVNEQYF
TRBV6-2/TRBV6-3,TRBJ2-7,CASSYYGEQYF
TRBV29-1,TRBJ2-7,CSVGGGRTYEQYF
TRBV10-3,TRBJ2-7,CAISGSGLAAYEQYF
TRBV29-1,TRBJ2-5,CSVGTVQETQYF
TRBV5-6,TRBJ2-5,CASSLGDRQETQYF
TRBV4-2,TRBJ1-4,CASSQGWQGGQRDEKLFF
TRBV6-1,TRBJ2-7,CASSEATGTGRPYEQYF
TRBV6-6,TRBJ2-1,CASSPPGVDPSLGNEQFF